This T cell receptor beta chain is from a study of cytomegalovirus exposure and HLA in healthy donors. In the study overall: Falling in the Caucasian-associated ancestry cluster were 81% of under 500 genotyped donors.

For this clone: Its antigen is still unknown.

PCR amplification relied on 60 Vbeta primers (plus 13 Jbeta primers). The repertoire was sequenced with immunoSEQ multiplex PCR; TCRdb's copy has only in-frame clones and lacks some. This repertoire shows roughly 150,000 clones, around 75% found once; its top ten account for 2% to 2.5%. The study's findings and limits: The CMV antigen specificity of three CMV-associated chains was confirmed through in vitro analysis.

Per germline, CDR1 SGHTA and CDR2 FQGNSA. V trimming: 4 bases; J trimming: 1 base; junction bases outside the gene matches: 6. The CDR3 contains 15 residues. This sequence originates from a male donor in good health and CMV-seronegative. The chain carries TRBV7-2 and TRBJ1-2, with 7 bases identical to TRBD1. The sequenced sample consisted of PBMCs. In DNA form, the CDR3 reads TGTGCCAGCAGCTACTACAGGGGCAATAACTATGGCTACACCTTC. Its protein product is CASSYYRGNNYGYTF.